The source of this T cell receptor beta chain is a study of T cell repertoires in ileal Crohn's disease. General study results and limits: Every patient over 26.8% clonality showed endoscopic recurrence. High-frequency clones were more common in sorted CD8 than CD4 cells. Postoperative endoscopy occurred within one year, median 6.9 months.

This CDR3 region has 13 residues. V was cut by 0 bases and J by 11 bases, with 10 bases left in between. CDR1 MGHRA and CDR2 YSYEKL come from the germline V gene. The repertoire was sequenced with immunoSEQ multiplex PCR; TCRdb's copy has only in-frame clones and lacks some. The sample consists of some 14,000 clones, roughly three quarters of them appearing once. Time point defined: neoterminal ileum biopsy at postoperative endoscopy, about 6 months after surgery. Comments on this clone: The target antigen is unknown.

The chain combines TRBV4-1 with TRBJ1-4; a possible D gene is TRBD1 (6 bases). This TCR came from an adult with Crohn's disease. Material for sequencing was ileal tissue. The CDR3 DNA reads TGCGCCAGCAGCCAAGACCAGGGGCGGAAACTGTTTTTT. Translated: CASSQDQGRKLFF.